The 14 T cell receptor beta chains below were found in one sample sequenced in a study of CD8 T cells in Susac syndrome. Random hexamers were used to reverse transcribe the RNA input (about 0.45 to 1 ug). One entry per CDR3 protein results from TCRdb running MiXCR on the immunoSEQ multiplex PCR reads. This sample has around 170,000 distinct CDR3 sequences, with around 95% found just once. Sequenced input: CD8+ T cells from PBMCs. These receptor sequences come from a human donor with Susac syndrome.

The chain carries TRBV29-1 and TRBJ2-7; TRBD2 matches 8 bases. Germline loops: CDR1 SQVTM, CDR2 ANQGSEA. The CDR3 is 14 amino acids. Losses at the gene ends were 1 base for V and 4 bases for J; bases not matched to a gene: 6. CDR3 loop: CSVEVTSGGYEQYF. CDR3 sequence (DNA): TGCAGCGTTGAAGTTACTAGCGGAGGATACGAGCAGTACTTC.

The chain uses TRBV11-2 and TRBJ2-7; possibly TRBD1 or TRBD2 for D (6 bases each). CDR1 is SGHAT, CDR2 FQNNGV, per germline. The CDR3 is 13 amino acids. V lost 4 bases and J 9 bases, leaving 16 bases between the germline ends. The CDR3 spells CASSSTGRHGQYF. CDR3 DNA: TGTGCCAGCAGCTCCACAGGGAGGCATGGGCAGTACTTC.

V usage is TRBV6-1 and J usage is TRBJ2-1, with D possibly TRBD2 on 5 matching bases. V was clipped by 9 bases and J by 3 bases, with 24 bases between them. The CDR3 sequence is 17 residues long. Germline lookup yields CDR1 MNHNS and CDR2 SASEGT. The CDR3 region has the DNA TGTGCCAGTAGAAGGGTCGACTACCGACTCTTCTACAATGAGCAGTTCTTC. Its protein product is CASRRVDYRLFYNEQFF.

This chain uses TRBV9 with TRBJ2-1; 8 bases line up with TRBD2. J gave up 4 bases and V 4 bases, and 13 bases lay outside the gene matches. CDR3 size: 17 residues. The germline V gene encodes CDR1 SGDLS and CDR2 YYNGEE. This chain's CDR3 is CASSPEGSGTYYNEQFF. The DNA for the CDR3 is TGTGCCAGCAGCCCGGAAGGTAGCGGGACCTATTACAATGAGCAGTTCTTC. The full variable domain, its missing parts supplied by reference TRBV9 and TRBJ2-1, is DSGVTQTPKHLITATGQRVTLRCSPRSGDLSVYWYQQSLDQGLQFLIQYYNGEERAKGNILERFSAQQFPDLHSELNLSSLELGDSALYFCASSPEGSGTYYNEQFFGPGTRLTVL.

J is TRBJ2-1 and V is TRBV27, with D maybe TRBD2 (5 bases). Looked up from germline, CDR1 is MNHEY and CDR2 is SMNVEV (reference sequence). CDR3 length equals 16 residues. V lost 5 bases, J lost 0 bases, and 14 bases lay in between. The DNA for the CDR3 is TGTGCCAGCAGTCCCGTAGCGAGTAGCTCCTACAATGAGCAGTTCTTC. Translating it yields CASSPVASSSYNEQFF.

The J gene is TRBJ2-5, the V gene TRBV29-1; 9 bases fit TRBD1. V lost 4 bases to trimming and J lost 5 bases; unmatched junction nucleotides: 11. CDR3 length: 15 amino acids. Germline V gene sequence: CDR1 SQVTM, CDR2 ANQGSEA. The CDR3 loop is CSVGESGQGGETQYF. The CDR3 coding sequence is TGCAGCGTTGGAGAGTCGGGACAGGGAGGGGAGACCCAGTACTTC.

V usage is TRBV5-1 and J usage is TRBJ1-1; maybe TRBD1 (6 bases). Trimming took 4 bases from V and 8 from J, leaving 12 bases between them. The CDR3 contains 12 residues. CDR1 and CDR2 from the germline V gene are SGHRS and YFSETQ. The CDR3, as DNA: TGCGCCAGCAGCGTAAACACAGGGGAAGCTTTCTTT. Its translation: CASSVNTGEAFF.

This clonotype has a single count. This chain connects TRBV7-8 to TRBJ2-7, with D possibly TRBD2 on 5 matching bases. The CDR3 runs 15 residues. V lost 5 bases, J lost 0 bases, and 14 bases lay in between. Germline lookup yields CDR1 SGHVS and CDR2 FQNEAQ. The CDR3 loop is CASSQGLLSSYEQYF. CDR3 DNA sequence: TGTGCCAGCAGCCAAGGACTCCTGAGCTCCTACGAGCAGTACTTC. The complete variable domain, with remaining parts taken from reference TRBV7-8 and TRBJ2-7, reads GAGVSQSPRYKVAKRGQDVALRCDPISGHVSLFWYQQALGQGPEFLTYFQNEAQLDKSGLPSDRFFAERPEGSVSTLKIQRTQQEDSAVYLCASSQGLLSSYEQYFGPGTRLTVT.

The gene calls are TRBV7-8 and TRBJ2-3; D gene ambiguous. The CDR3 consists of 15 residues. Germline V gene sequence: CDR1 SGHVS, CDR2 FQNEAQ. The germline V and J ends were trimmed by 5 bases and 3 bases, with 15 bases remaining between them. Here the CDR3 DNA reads TGTGCCAGCAGCCCCACACCCGGTGGGACAGATACGCAGTATTTT. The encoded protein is CASSPTPGGTDTQYF.

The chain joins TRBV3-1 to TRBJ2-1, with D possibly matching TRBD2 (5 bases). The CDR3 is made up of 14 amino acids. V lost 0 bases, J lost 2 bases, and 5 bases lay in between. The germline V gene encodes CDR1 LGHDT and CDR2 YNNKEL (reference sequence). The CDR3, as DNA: TGTGCCAGCAGCCAAGAGGGAGCCTACAATGAGCAGTTCTTC. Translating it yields CASSQEGAYNEQFF.

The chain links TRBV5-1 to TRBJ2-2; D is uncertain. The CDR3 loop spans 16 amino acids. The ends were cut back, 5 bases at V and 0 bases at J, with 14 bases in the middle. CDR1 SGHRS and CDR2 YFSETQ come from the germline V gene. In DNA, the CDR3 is TGCGCCAGCAGTCCGTTCGACTCCGCGAACACCGGGGAGCTGTTTTTT. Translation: CASSPFDSANTGELFF. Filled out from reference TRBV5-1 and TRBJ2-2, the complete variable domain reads KAGVTQTPRYLIKTRGQQVTLSCSPISGHRSVSWYQQTPGQGLQFLFEYFSETQRNKGNFPGRFSGRQFSNSRSEMNVSTLELGDSALYLCASSPFDSANTGELFFGEGSRLTVL.

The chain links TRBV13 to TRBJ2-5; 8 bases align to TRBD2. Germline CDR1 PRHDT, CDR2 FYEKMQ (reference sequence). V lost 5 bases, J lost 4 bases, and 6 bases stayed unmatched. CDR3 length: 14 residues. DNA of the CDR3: TGTGCCAGCAGCCCCGGGACTAGTGGAGAGACCCAGTACTTC. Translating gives CASSPGTSGETQYF.

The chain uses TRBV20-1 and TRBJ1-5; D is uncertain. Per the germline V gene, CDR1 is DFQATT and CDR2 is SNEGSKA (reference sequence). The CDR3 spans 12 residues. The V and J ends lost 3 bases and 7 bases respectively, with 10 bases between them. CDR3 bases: TGCAGTGCTAGTTTAGGGAACCAGCCCCAGCATTTT. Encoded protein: CSASLGNQPQHF.

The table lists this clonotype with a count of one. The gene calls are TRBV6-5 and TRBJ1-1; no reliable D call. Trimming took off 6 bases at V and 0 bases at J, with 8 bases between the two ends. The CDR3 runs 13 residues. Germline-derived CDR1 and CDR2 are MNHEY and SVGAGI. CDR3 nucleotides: TGTGCCAGCAGGCCGGCAGTGAACACTGAAGCTTTCTTT. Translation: CASRPAVNTEAFF.